The T cell receptor beta chain described here comes from a study of identifying expanded T cells in peripheral blood. During the collection period, no donor immune events like infections were recorded. The CDR3 has 16 residues. The germline V gene has CDR1 MNHEY and CDR2 SVGAGI. Germline trimming cut 4 bases from V and 1 base from J; bases unmatched to any gene: 9. The data were produced by immunoSEQ multiplex PCR, yet TCRdb's version contains in-frame clones alone and is incomplete. The sample lists some 97,000 clones, 75% to 90% occurring once. This receptor was taken from a person aged 18-70 years in good health. Sequencing was done on a sample of blood. The chain couples TRBV6-5 to TRBJ1-1; the match to TRBD1 covers 7 bases. CDR3 amino acids: CASSSPRGQTNTEAFF. Written as DNA, the CDR3 is TGTGCCAGCAGTTCCCCCCGGGGACAGACGAACACTGAAGCTTTCTTT.